This entry features one TCR beta chain sequence. Its antigen is currently unknown. Germline loops: CDR1 SGHDN, CDR2 FVKESK. There are 15 residues in the CDR3. V gave up 4 bases and J gave up 4 bases, with 14 bases separating them. Then a second PCR, running roughly 7 to 11 cycles, was carried out with a sample-barcoded 5' primer and a J-beta primer mix. Each of the cDNA molecules was tagged by a template-switch adaptor with 12 random nucleotides. MiXCR, run by TCRdb on the 5' RACE reads, gives a single entry per CDR3 protein. The table lists 800,000 to 1,000,000 distinct CDR3 sequences, around 48% of them singletons. Aged roughly 6 to 95, donors were systemically healthy Caucasians from Russia. The total RNA that was extracted per sample amounted to at least 6 micrograms. The entry originates in a study of blood T cells in healthy people across ages. Regarding the study as a whole: In the absence of known donor CMV status, changes in expanded clonotypes were possibly confounded.

V gene TRBV14 combines with J gene TRBJ2-1; D may match TRBD1 or TRBD2 (5 bases each). Sequenced: blood. The source is a man aged 25-45 years in good health. CDR3 amino acids: CASSLREGTYNEQFF. CDR3 nucleotide sequence: TGTGCCAGCAGCCTGCGTGAGGGGACGTACAATGAGCAGTTCTTC.